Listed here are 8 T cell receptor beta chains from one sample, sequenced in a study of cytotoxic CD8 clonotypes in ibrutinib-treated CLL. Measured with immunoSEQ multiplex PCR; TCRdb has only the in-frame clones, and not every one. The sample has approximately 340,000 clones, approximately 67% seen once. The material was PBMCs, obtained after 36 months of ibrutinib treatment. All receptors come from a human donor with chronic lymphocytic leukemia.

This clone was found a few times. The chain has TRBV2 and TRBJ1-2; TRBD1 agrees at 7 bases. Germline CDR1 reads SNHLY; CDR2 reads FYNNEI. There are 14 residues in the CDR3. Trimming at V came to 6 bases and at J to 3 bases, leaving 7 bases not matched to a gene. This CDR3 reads CASRGDSAYYGYTF. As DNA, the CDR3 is TGTGCCAGCAGAGGGGACAGTGCTTACTATGGCTACACCTTC.

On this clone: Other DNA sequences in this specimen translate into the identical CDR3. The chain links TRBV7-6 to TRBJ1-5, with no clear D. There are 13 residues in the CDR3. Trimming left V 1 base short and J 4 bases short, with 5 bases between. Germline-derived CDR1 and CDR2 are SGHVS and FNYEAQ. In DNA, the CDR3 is TGTGCCAGCAGCTTAGGGGAAAATCAGCCCCAGCATTTT. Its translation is CASSLGENQPQHF.

The CDR3 here is CASSTTWRHRGTEQYF. The CDR3 bases are TGTGCCAGTAGTACGACCTGGCGCCACCGGGGAACCGAGCAGTACTTC. V gene TRBV19 combines with J gene TRBJ2-7; tentatively, D is TRBD2 (5 bases). CDR1 is LNHDA, CDR2 SQIVND, per germline (reference sequence). V was pared by 4 bases and J by 6 bases, with 22 bases between. The CDR3 is made up of 16 amino acids.

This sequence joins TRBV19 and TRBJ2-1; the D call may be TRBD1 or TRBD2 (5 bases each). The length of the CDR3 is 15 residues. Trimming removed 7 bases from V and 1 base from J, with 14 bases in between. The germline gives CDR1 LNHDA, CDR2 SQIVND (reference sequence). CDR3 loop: CASKRDPRSYNEQFF. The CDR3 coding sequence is TGTGCCAGTAAGAGGGACCCTAGGTCCTACAATGAGCAGTTCTTC.

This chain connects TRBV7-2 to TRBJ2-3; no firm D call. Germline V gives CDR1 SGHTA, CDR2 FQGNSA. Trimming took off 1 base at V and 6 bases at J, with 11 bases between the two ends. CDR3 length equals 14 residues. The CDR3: CASSLVPGGDTQYF. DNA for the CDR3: TGTGCCAGCAGCTTAGTTCCTGGCGGCGATACGCAGTATTTT.

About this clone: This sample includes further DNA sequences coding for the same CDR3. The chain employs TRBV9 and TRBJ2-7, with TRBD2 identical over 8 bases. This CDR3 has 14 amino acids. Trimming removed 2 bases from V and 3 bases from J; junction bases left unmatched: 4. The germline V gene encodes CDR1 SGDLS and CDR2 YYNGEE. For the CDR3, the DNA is TGTGCCAGCAGCGTCACTAGCGGAAGCTACGAGCAGTACTTC. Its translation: CASSVTSGSYEQYF.

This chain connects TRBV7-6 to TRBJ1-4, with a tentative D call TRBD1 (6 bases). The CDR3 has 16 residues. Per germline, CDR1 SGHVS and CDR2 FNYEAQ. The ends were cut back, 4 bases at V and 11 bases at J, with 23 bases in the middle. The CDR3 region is CASSSVRVRDKGKLFF. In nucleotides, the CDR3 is TGTGCCAGCAGCTCCGTAAGAGTCCGGGACAAGGGGAAACTGTTTTTT.

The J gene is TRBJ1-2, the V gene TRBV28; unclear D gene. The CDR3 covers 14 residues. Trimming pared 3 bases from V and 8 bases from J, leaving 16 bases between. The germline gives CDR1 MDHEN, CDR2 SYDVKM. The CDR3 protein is CASSLTGQLNGYTF. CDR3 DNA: TGTGCCAGCAGTTTGACGGGCCAACTTAACGGCTACACCTTC.